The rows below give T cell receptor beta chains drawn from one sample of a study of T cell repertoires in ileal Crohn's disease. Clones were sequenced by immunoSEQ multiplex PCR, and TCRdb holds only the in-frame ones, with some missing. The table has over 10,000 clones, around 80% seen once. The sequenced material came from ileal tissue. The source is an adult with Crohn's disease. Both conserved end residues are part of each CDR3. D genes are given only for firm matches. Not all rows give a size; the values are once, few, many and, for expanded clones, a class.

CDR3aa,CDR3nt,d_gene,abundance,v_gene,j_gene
CASSLYRQGGSSPLHF,TGTGCCAGCAGCCTCTACCGACAGGGTGGGAGTTCACCCCTCCACTTT,TRBD1,.,TRBV7-9,TRBJ1-6
CASSSDRVAHYEQYF,TGTGCCAGCAGCTCGGACAGGGTGGCTCATTACGAGCAGTACTTC,TRBD1,.,TRBV7-9,TRBJ2-7
CASSVTPLVHEQYF,TGTGCCAGCAGCGTAACCCCCCTAGTTCACGAGCAGTACTTC,.,.,TRBV9,TRBJ2-7
CASSFGQGGTEAFF,TGTGCCAGCAGCTTTGGACAGGGAGGGACTGAAGCTTTCTTT,TRBD1,.,TRBV9,TRBJ1-1
CASSLGHADTQYF,TGCGCCAGCAGCTTAGGACACGCAGATACGCAGTATTTT,.,.,TRBV5-1,TRBJ2-3
CASSPGSGRGGGELFF,TGTGCCAGCAGCCCCGGCAGCGGGAGGGGGGGCGGGGAGCTGTTTTTT,.,.,TRBV21-1,TRBJ2-2
CASASGANVLTF,TGTGCCAGCGCGTCTGGGGCCAACGTCCTGACTTTC,.,.,TRBV19,TRBJ2-6
CASSQDNTDTQYF,TGTGCCAGCAGCCAAGATAACACAGATACGCAGTATTTT,.,.,TRBV14,TRBJ2-3
CASSSAGTGGNQPQHF,TGTGCCAGCAGCTCCGCCGGGACGGGAGGGAATCAGCCCCAGCATTTT,.,.,TRBV7-9,TRBJ1-5
CASSSDWNTEAFF,TGTGCCAGCAGCTCGGACTGGAACACTGAAGCTTTCTTT,.,.,TRBV7-3,TRBJ1-1
CASSYIGTGVRYGYTF,TGTGCCAGCAGTTATATCGGGACAGGGGTCCGTTATGGCTACACCTTC,TRBD1,.,TRBV6-5,TRBJ1-2
CSAGQETQYF,TGCAGTGCCGGCCAAGAGACCCAGTACTTC,.,.,TRBV20-1,TRBJ2-5
CASSYERQERNGYTF,TGTGCCAGCAGTTACGAGCGACAGGAGCGGAATGGCTACACCTTC,.,once,TRBV6-5,TRBJ1-2
CASSISNRASNQPQHF,TGTGCCAGTAGTATCTCTAACAGGGCTAGCAATCAGCCCCAGCATTTT,.,.,TRBV19,TRBJ1-5
CASSGQTSGADTQYF,TGTGCCAGCAGCGGACAGACTAGCGGGGCGGATACGCAGTATTTT,TRBD2,.,TRBV9,TRBJ2-3
CASSPSGVDEKLFF,TGTGCCAGCAGCCCGTCAGGGGTGGATGAAAAACTGTTTTTT,.,.,TRBV11-2,TRBJ1-4
CASSPGQGVWNTEAFF,TGCGCCAGCAGTCCCGGACAGGGAGTTTGGAACACTGAAGCTTTCTTT,TRBD1,once,TRBV4-1,TRBJ1-1
CASGTSGGDIQYF,TGTGCTAGTGGTACTAGCGGGGGGGACATTCAGTACTTC,TRBD2,.,TRBV12-5,TRBJ2-4
CASRLTGGADYGYTF,TGTGCCAGCCGTTTAACAGGGGGCGCTGACTATGGCTACACCTTC,TRBD1,.,TRBV6-5,TRBJ1-2
CASGVSSGKAGELFF,TGTGCCTCGGGAGTTTCTAGCGGGAAGGCCGGGGAGCTGTTTTTT,TRBD2,.,TRBV30,TRBJ2-2
CASSPLPLSYNEQFF,TGCGCCAGCAGCCCCCTTCCCCTATCCTACAATGAGCAGTTCTTC,.,.,TRBV4-1,TRBJ2-1
CASSVGVQGLEQYF,TGTGCCAGCAGCGTAGGGGTCCAGGGACTCGAGCAGTACTTC,.,few,TRBV9,TRBJ2-7
CATGGASYEQYF,TGTGCCACCGGCGGGGCCTCCTACGAGCAGTACTTC,.,.,TRBV7-8,TRBJ2-7
CASRLAGFGDTQYF,TGTGCCAGCCGACTAGCGGGATTCGGAGATACGCAGTATTTT,TRBD2,.,TRBV2,TRBJ2-3
CASSFASWTSLSYNEQFF,TGTGCCAGCAGCTTCGCCTCATGGACTAGTTTATCCTACAATGAGCAGTTCTTC,TRBD2,.,TRBV7-9,TRBJ2-1
CASSPGQGEGYEQYF,TGTGCCAGCTCACCAGGACAGGGCGAGGGCTACGAGCAGTACTTC,TRBD1,.,TRBV18,TRBJ2-7
CASSIQGLRDTEAFF,TGTGCCAGTAGTATTCAGGGGTTGAGAGACACTGAAGCTTTCTTT,.,.,TRBV19,TRBJ1-1